These 10 T cell receptor beta chains share one sample of origin, sequenced in a study of blood T cell repertoires in COVID-19. Libraries were prepared by immunoSEQ multiplex PCR; TCRdb keeps only in-frame clonotypes and omits some of them. The profile covers about 68,000 clones, with about 91% appearing a single time and around 7.3% taken by the ten largest. The sequencing sample was made of peripheral blood. Receptors were obtained from a man aged 40-55 years with COVID-19, enrolled during active disease.

Here the CDR3 DNA reads TGTGCCTGGGACCCAGGGTTGGGGTATGGCTACACCTTC. Its protein is CAWDPGLGYGYTF. J is TRBJ1-2 and V is TRBV30; maybe TRBD1 (5 bases). The ends were cut back, 5 bases at V and 5 bases at J, with 15 bases in the middle. This CDR3 has 13 residues. The germline V gene has CDR1 GTSNPN and CDR2 SVGIG (reference sequence).

This chain joins TRBV7-8 and TRBJ1-6; D uncertain. Trimming took off 2 bases at V and 6 bases at J, with 11 bases between the two ends. The germline CDR1 and CDR2 sequences are SGHVS and FQNEAQ. The CDR3 extends over 15 amino acids. The CDR3 coding sequence is TGTGCCAGCAGCTTACCGCGGCTGGGTAATTCACCCCTCCACTTT. Encoded protein: CASSLPRLGNSPLHF.

CDR3 sequence (DNA): TGCGCCAGCAGCTTGGTTCCCCCACAGGGCGAGCAGTACTTC. Its protein product is CASSLVPPQGEQYF. This rearrangement joins TRBV5-1 to TRBJ2-7; D may be TRBD1 (6 bases). This CDR3 has 14 amino acids. The V end lost 0 bases, the J end lost 6 bases, and 13 bases lay between the germline ends. The germline V gene has CDR1 SGHRS and CDR2 YFSETQ.

The chain uses TRBV28 and TRBJ2-3, with TRBD1 identical over 9 bases. J gave up 2 bases and V 6 bases, and 9 bases lay outside the gene matches. Germline assignment: CDR1 MDHEN and CDR2 SYDVKM. The CDR3 runs to 16 residues. CDR3 sequence reads: CASRVQGATSTDTQYF. CDR3 sequence (DNA): TGTGCCAGCAGAGTACAGGGGGCCACGTCCACAGATACGCAGTATTTT.

The chain is built from TRBV7-8 and TRBJ1-1; TRBD1 agrees at 8 bases. The CDR3 extends over 15 amino acids. Trimming removed 3 bases from V and 5 bases from J; junction bases left unmatched: 8. Germline CDR1 and CDR2: SGHVS and FQNEAQ. CDR3 region: CASSFRQGAMTEAFF. For the CDR3, the DNA is TGTGCCAGCAGCTTCCGGCAGGGGGCGATGACTGAAGCTTTCTTT.

The chain combines TRBV27 with TRBJ1-2, with TRBD1 matching over 10 bases. Germline lookup yields CDR1 MNHEY and CDR2 SMNVEV (reference sequence). V was clipped by 2 bases and J by 0 bases; unmatched bases: 0. The length of the CDR3 is 15 residues. The CDR3 region has the DNA TGTGCCAGCAGTTTAGGGACAGGGGCTAACTATGGCTACACCTTC. Residues: CASSLGTGANYGYTF.

CDR3 DNA: TGTGCCAGCAGTTCCCCTTCTCCGGGACAAGACAATGAGCAGTTCTTC. Its protein is CASSSPSPGQDNEQFF. The V call is TRBV28, the J call TRBJ2-1, with D possibly being TRBD1 (6 bases). The CDR3 extends over 16 amino acids. The germline V and J ends were trimmed by 4 bases and 5 bases, with 18 bases remaining between them. Germline V lookup: CDR1 MDHEN, CDR2 SYDVKM.

The chain recombines TRBV2 with TRBJ2-3, with TRBD2 identical over 7 bases. Germline CDR1 and CDR2: SNHLY and FYNNEI. V lost 2 bases, J lost 2 bases, and 4 bases stayed unmatched. The CDR3 consists of 15 residues. The CDR3 coding sequence is TGTGCCAGCAGTGAATTGGGACTACACACAGATACGCAGTATTTT. Its protein is CASSELGLHTDTQYF.

CDR3 loop: CASSHGQGGSVNTEAFF. CDR3 bases: TGCGCCAGCAGCCATGGACAGGGGGGGTCTGTGAACACTGAAGCTTTCTTT. The chain recombines TRBV5-1 with TRBJ1-1; 10 bases are a match to TRBD1. Unmatched junction bases numbered 9, after V lost 4 bases and J lost 0 bases. The CDR3 has 17 residues. Germline V gene lookup returns CDR1 SGHRS and CDR2 YFSETQ. Filled out from reference TRBV5-1 and TRBJ1-1, the complete variable domain reads KAGVTQTPRYLIKTRGQQVTLSCSPISGHRSVSWYQQTPGQGLQFLFEYFSETQRNKGNFPGRFSGRQFSNSRSEMNVSTLELGDSALYLCASSHGQGGSVNTEAFFGQGTRLTVV.

The rearrangement links TRBV10-3 to TRBJ2-1, with 10 bases aligning to TRBD2. J was trimmed by 8 bases and V by 8 bases; bases with no gene match: 9. Germline CDR1 and CDR2: ENHRY and SYGVKD. The CDR3 runs 14 residues. CDR3 nucleotides: TGTGCCATCCAATCCGGACTAGCGGAAGATGAGCAGTTCTTC. Translation gives CAIQSGLAEDEQFF.